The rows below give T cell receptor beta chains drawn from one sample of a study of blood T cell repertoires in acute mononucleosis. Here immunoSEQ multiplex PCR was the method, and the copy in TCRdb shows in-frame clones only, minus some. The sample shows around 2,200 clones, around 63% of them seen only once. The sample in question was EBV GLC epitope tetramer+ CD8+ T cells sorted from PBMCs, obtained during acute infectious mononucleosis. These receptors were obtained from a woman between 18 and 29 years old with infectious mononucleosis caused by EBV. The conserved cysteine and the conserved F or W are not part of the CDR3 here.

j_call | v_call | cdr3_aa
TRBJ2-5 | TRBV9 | ASSVGRVIGGVTETH
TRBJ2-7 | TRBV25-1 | ASTHRGYSYEQY
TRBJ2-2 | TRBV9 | ASSQRGTSGSPNTGELF
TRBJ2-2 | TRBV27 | ASSSPGIKPGELF
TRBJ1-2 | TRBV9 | ASSVGTGEYGYT
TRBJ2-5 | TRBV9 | ASSVGQLAGGGETQY
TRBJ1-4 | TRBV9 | ASSVGDQLLNEKLF
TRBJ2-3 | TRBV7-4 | ASSLPRDTLY
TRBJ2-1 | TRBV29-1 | SVDGAGRIYNEQF
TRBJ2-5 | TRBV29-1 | SVEEDRVRDQY
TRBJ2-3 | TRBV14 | GSSQSPGGTQF
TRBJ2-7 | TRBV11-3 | ASSSSPGQTYEQY
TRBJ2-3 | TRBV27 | ATSLIQGSQYTDTQY
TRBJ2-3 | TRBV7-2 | ASSGLEFPDTQY
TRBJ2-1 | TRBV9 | ASSSFTRGGRGEQF
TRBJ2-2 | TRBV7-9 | ASSPPGLKPGELF
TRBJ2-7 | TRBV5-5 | ASSQDGAGGLGEQY
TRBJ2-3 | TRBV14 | ASSQSPGRAQY
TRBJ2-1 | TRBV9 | ASSAGGGDEQF
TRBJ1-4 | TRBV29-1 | SVGSQGELMKNCF
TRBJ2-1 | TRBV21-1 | QQQRESAGVRNEQF
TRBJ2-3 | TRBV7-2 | ASSLSRTDTQY
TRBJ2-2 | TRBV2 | ASSAGRVSPGELF
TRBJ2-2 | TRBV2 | ASSQRGTSGSPNTGELF
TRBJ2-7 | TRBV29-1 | SVGTGGYEQY
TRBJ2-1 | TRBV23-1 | ASNEPGREQF
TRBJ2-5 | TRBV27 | ASSPPGGTQY
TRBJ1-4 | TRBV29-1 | SVGSGGTFEKLF
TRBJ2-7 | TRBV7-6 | AISTDRGTYEQY
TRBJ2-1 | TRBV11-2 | ASSVVGNEQF
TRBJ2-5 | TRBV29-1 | SIFPRDLETQY
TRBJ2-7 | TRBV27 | ASSTLQGFPSYEQY
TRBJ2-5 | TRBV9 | ASSGGELTSGETQY
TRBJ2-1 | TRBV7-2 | ASSSFTRGGRGEQF
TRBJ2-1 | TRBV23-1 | ASNEQGDEQF
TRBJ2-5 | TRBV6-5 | ASSLLAGAGETQY
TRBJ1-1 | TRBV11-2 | ASSGNPQTGPMNTEAF
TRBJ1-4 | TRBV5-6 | ASSPWDRGATNEKTV
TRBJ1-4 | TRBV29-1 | SVGSFQLMKNCF
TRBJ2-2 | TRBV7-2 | ASSAGRVSPGELF
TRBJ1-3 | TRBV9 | ASSTGQLSSGTIY
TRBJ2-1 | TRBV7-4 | ASSLAGIAGTAYNEQF